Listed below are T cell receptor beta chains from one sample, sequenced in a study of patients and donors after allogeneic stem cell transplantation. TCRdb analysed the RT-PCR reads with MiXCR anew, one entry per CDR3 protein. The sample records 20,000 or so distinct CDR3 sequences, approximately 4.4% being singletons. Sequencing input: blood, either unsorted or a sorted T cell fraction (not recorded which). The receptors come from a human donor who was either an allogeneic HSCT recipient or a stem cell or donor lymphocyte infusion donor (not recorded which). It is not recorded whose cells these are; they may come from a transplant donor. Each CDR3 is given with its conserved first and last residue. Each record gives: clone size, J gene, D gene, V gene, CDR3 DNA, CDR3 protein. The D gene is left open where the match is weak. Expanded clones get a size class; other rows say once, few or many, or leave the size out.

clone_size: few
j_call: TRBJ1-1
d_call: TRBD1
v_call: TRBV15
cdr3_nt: TGTGCCACCAGCAGAGGACAGGGGAACACTGAAGCTTTCTTT
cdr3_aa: CATSRGQGNTEAFF

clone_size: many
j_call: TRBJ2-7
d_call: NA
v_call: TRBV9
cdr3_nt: TGTGCCAGCAGCGTAGAAGTTTACCCCTACGAGCAGTACTTC
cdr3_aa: CASSVEVYPYEQYF

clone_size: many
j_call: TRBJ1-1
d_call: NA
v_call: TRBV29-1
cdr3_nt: TGCAGCGTTGCCCTCCTGACAGCTAACACTGAAGCTTTCTTT
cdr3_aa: CSVALLTANTEAFF

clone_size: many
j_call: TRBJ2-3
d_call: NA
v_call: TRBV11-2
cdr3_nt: TGTGCCAGCAGCTTAGATCGCCTAGATACGCAGTATTTT
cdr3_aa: CASSLDRLDTQYF

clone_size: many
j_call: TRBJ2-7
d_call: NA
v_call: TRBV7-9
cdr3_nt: TGTGCCAGCAGCACCGGGAGACGACACGAGCAGTACTTC
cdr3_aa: CASSTGRRHEQYF

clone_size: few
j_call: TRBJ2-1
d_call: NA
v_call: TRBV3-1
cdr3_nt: TGTGCCAGCAGCGTACTATACAATGAGCAGTTCTTC
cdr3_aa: CASSVLYNEQFF

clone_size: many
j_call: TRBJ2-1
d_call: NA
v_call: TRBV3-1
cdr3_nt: TGTGCCAGCAGCCTTGACGGATCACAATATGAGCAGTTCTTC
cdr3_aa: CASSLDGSQYEQFF

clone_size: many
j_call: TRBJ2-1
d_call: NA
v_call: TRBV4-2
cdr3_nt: TGTGCCGGGGGGGTTGACAGGGACAATGAGCAGTTCTTC
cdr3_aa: CAGGVDRDNEQFF

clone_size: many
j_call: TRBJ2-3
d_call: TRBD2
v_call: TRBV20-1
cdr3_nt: TGCAGTGCCCTGGGACTAGCGGGGGGGCTAGAAGATACGCAGTATTTT
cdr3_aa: CSALGLAGGLEDTQYF

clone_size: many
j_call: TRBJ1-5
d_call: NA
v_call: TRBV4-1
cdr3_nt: TGCGCCAGCAGCCAACTCAATCAGCCCCAGCATTTT
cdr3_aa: CASSQLNQPQHF

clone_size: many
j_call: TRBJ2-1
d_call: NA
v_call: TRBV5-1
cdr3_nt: TGCGCCAGCAGGGGTCAAGGGGCCCCCTCCTACAATGAGCAGTTCTTC
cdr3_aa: CASRGQGAPSYNEQFF

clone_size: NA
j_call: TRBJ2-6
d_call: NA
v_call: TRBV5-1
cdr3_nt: TGCGCCAGCGACCTGCGCTCGGGGGCCAACGTCCTGACTTTC
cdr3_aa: CASDLRSGANVLTF